The clone carrying this TCR beta chain has only a few counts. Its antigen remains unknown. CDR1 is MDHEN and CDR2 is SYDVKM in the germline V gene. V was pared by 5 bases and J by 0 bases, with 6 bases of the junction left unmatched. This CDR3 region has 15 residues. It was cDNA, reverse transcribed from extracted RNA, that served as the sequencing template. Produced via immunoSEQ multiplex PCR; TCRdb's table is partial and in-frame only. Of about 110,000 clones listed, 55% to 70% were seen once; the top ten hold 20% to 25%. These data come from a study of CD8+ T cells in alopecia areata. General observations from the study: Sequenced scalp T cells also include alphabeta T cells resident in normal skin. With patients, TCR sharing proved less clear than in mice, a difference possibly related to HLA. Especially in alopecia totalis/universalis, lesional scalp showed greater clonality than normal scalp did.

The TCR comes from a human donor with alopecia areata. Sequences were obtained from NKG2D-low CD8+ T cells sorted from blood. This chain connects TRBV28 to TRBJ2-7; 8 nucleotides line up with TRBD1. CDR3 sequence (DNA): TGTGCCAGCAGTCCAGACAGGGGTCCCTCCTACGAGCAGTACTTC. It specifies CASSPDRGPSYEQYF.